These 2 T cell receptor beta chains originate from one sample sequenced in a study of blood T cells in healthy people across ages. Alongside a J-beta primer mix, a sample-barcoded 5' primer served in a second PCR lasting roughly 6 to 12 cycles. Each CDR3 protein gets one entry after TCRdb re-called the 5' RACE reads with MiXCR. In the table there are around 780,000 distinct CDR3 sequences, around 24% of which are singletons. These same data were also listed under a study on T cells of mothers and their children.

What was sequenced was blood. The receptors stem from a boy between 10 and 17 years old in good health.

The rearrangement links TRBV14 to TRBJ2-5; D is possibly TRBD2 (6 bases). The J call is in doubt because the DNA end fits TRBJ2-1 better. CDR1 and CDR2 (germline): SGHDN, FVKESK. CDR3 size: 12 residues. CDR3 amino acids: CASSQDWRGQFF. DNA of the CDR3: TGTGCCAGCAGCCAAGATTGGAGGGGGCAGTTCTTC.

The chain links TRBV7-8 to TRBJ2-1; 8 bases align to TRBD1. The DNA end is a closer match to TRBJ2-7, so the J assignment may be wrong. This CDR3 is 15 amino acids long. Germline V gene data show CDR1 as SGHVS and CDR2 as FQNEAQ. This CDR3 reads CASSLLRTGSHEQYF. The CDR3 DNA is TGTGCCAGCAGCTTACTTCGGACAGGGTCCCACGAGCAGTACTTC.